This is a list of T cell receptor beta chains from one sample in a study of read filtering for tumor transcriptome and immune sequencing. TCRdb called the reads again in MiXCR, with one record for every CDR3 protein. This table has about 39,000 distinct CDR3 sequences, roughly an eighth appearing once. The sample consisted of a population of CD138-negative cells sorted from bone marrow. These receptors all stem from a donor aged 40 or over with multiple myeloma. Each CDR3 is given without its conserved first and last residue.

len	v_gene	j_gene	CDR3aa
12	TRBV20-1	TRBJ2-7	SADRVGGSYEQY
13	TRBV7-3	TRBJ2-6	ASSPRAGGANVLT
12	TRBV2	TRBJ2-1	AGAPGVGSHEQF
13	TRBV30	TRBJ2-3	AWSVQGTRRDTQY
16	TRBV28	TRBJ2-3	ASSSEGLAGGRGDTQY
13	TRBV24-1	TRBJ2-2	ATRGSGQNTGELF
12	TRBV29-1	TRBJ1-1	SVQLFRGDTEAF
9	TRBV9	TRBJ2-1	ASSLNNEQF
11	TRBV5-1	TRBJ2-7	ASSSTGGYEQY
12	TRBV5-5	TRBJ2-7	ASSLVLAGVEQY
12	TRBV5-1	TRBJ2-1	ASSPGQFDNEQF
11	TRBV3-1	TRBJ2-3	ASSQDRTDTQY
13	TRBV11-2	TRBJ2-3	ASRSLAGGADTQY
13	TRBV6-2/TRBV6-3	TRBJ2-2	ASSYQNRMTGELF
15	TRBV4-2	TRBJ2-1	ASSQEPWVSSYNEQF
11	TRBV12-3/TRBV12-4	TRBJ2-5	ASSFVGLETQY
14	TRBV5-1	TRBJ2-3	ASSLLATHSTDTQY
12	TRBV29-1	TRBJ1-2	SVEDPRNFYGYT
10	TRBV28	TRBJ2-7	ASRSTNYEQY
13	TRBV5-1	TRBJ2-1	ASSLVASGMNEQF
13	TRBV11-2	TRBJ1-4	ASTTTRTTNEKLF
15	TRBV5-1	TRBJ2-5	ASSPADRSDVQETQY
14	TRBV19	TRBJ2-1	ASSIRRTGGKNEQF
13	TRBV5-1	TRBJ1-5	ASSLLGLGNQPQH
11	TRBV7-7	TRBJ2-1	ASSPDRYNEQF
13	TRBV27	TRBJ2-7	ASTRTGGQTYEQY
12	TRBV15	TRBJ2-7	ATSRGGEQAEQY
13	TRBV6-1	TRBJ2-2	ASRRGLAGTGELF
13	TRBV15	TRBJ1-1	ATSWSRTDPRGAF
13	TRBV13	TRBJ2-7	ASSRRGRSSYEQY
13	TRBV11-2	TRBJ2-3	ASSLDLVVTNTQY
14	TRBV6-9	TRBJ2-7	ASRRKPGQGFYEQY
11	TRBV7-2	TRBJ2-5	ASSPGPQETQY
12	TRBV10-3	TRBJ1-2	AISDRGGRYGYT
12	TRBV14	TRBJ1-1	ASSQGFGDTEAF
13	TRBV2	TRBJ2-7	ASRFLAGGAYEQY
10	TRBV12-3/TRBV12-4	TRBJ1-5	ASSLGNQPQH
14	TRBV9	TRBJ2-1	ASSVVGYQTYNEQF
11	TRBV7-9	TRBJ1-5	ASTGTENQPQH
13	TRBV3-1	TRBJ1-5	ASSLTGQGDQPQH
16	TRBV4-1	TRBJ2-1	ASSQRLAGGVTYNEQF
9	TRBV20-1	TRBJ1-2	SAILNYGYT
15	TRBV4-1	TRBJ2-1	ASSLRSGTRYHNEQF
14	TRBV7-9	TRBJ2-1	ASSAGQGYSYNEQF
12	TRBV11-2	TRBJ1-1	ASSLDRLRPEAF
11	TRBV11-3	TRBJ2-7	ASSLAKSYEQY
13	TRBV7-2	TRBJ2-2	ASSLFWGNTGELF
12	TRBV7-8	TRBJ2-5	ASSLDGLRETQY
13	TRBV6-5	TRBJ2-3	ASSYGGGSTDTQY
14	TRBV7-9	TRBJ2-5	ASSLRGSQYQETQY
10	TRBV20-1	TRBJ2-7	SAWDSVGEQY